This T cell receptor beta chain was sequenced in a study of CDR3 diversity in severe acne (dated by TCRdb to about 2019). Libraries were made using PCR. Data came from an Illumina HiSeq 2000. TCRdb itself trimmed the public reads at Q25 with fastp, ran MiXCR and retained productive beta chains. Records with the same CDR3 protein are collapsed into one entry carrying the most frequent genes and DNA. The sample has about 90,000 distinct CDR3 sequences on record, about 50% of them singletons. The top ten hold 9.5% to 13% of the sample. Points on this clonotype: Its binding antigen is unknown. Base qualities are missing; no much larger clone stands one base away.

The germline V gene provides CDR1 SQVTM and CDR2 ANQGSEA. Inclusive of the bounding cysteine and phenylalanine, the CDR3 is 16 residues long. The entry retains the CDR3 DNA only, 48 bases that are in frame from base 1. Deletion took 7 bases off V and 1 base off J, with a span of 20 bases between the germline ends. Sequencing was done on a sample of blood. This sequence originates from a male donor in good health, serving as a control. The receptor chain draws on TRBV29-1 and TRBJ1-5, with a tentative D gene TRBD1 over 5 matching bases. The DNA sequence follows: TGCAGCGCTGTTCCTGGAGGGGATGGGAGCAATCAGCCCCAGCATTTT. Protein translation: CSAVPGGDGSNQPQHF. With the portions outside the CDR3 filled from the reference TRBV29-1 and TRBJ1-5 genes, the complete variable region becomes SAVISQKPSRDICQRGTSLTIQCQVDSQVTMMFWYRQQPGQSLTLIATANQGSEATYESGFVIDKFPISRPNLTFSTLTVSNMSPEDSSIYLCSAVPGGDGSNQPQHFGDGTRLSIL.